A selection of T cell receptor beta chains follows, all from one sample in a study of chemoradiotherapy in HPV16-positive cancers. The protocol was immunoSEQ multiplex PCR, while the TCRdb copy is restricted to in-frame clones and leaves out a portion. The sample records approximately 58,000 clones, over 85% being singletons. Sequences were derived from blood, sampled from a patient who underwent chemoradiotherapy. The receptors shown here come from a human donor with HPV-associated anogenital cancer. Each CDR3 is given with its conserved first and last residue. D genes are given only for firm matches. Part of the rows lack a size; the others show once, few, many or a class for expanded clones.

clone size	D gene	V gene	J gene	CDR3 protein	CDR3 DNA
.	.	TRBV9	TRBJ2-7	CASSPWPGSYEQYF	TGTGCCAGCAGCCCATGGCCGGGGTCATACGAGCAGTACTTC
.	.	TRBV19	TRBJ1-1	CASSLFPGPQGTEAFF	TGTGCCAGTAGCCTATTCCCGGGACCCCAAGGGACTGAAGCTTTCTTT
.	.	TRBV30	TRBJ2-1	CAYDSGTNNEQFF	TGTGCCTACGACTCAGGGACCAACAATGAGCAGTTCTTC
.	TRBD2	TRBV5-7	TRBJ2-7	CASSLDILAGPHEQYF	TGTGCCAGCAGCTTGGATATACTAGCGGGGCCCCACGAGCAGTACTTC
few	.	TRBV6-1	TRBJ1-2	CASNQGYGYTF	TGTGCCAGCAACCAAGGATATGGCTACACCTTC
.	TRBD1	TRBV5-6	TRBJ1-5	CASSLTGGNQPQHF	TGTGCCAGCAGCTTGACAGGGGGCAATCAGCCCCAGCATTTT
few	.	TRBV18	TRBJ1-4	CASSPRESAGLEKLFF	TGTGCCAGCTCCCCACGAGAATCCGCAGGGTTGGAAAAACTGTTTTTT
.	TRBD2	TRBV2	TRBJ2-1	CAMQFGTSGTNEQFF	TGTGCCATGCAATTCGGGACTAGCGGGACCAATGAGCAGTTCTTC
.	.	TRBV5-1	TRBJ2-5	CASSLEGTQYF	TGCGCCAGCAGCTTGGAAGGGACCCAGTACTTC
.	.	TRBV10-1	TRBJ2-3	CASSESTGRGPQYF	TGCGCCAGCAGTGAGTCGACTGGCAGGGGCCCGCAGTATTTT
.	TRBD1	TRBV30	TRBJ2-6	CAWIRTGGGAGANVLTF	TGTGCCTGGATACGGACAGGGGGAGGGGCTGGGGCCAACGTCCTGACTTTC
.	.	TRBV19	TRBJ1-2	CASSIDSNYGYTF	TGTGCCAGTAGTATAGATTCTAACTATGGCTACACCTTC
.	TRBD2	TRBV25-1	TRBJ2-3	CASSEWSGGADTQYF	TGTGCCAGCAGTGAATGGAGCGGGGGGGCAGATACGCAGTATTTT
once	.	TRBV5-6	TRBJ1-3	CASSFRSSGNTIYF	TGTGCCAGCAGCTTCCGGAGCTCTGGAAACACCATATATTTT
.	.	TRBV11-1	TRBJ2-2	CASSPTVNTGELFF	TGTGCCAGCAGCCCGACGGTCAACACCGGGGAGCTGTTTTTT
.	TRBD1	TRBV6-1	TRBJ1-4	CASRQGPTNEKLFF	TGTGCCTCGAGACAGGGCCCAACTAATGAAAAACTGTTTTTT
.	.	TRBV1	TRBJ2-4	CTSSQEGRGLGKNIQYF	TGCACCAGCAGCCAAGAGGGAAGAGGACTGGGCAAAAACATTCAGTACTTC
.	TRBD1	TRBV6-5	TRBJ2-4	CASSTRGLWNIQYF	TGTGCCAGCAGTACCAGGGGGCTATGGAACATTCAGTACTTC
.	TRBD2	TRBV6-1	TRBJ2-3	CASSDVLAGGGADTQYF	TGTGCCAGCAGTGATGTACTAGCGGGAGGCGGGGCAGATACGCAGTATTTT
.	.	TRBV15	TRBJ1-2	CATSRDMGGYTF	TGTGCCACCAGCAGAGATATGGGTGGCTACACCTTC
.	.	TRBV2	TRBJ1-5	CASSETSQPQHF	TGTGCCAGCAGTGAAACGAGTCAGCCCCAGCATTTT
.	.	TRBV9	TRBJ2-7	CASSFGEAAYEQYF	TGTGCCAGCAGCTTCGGGGAGGCCGCCTACGAGCAGTACTTC
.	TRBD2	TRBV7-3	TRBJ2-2	CASKRSTSGVTGELFF	TGTGCCAGCAAACGGAGTACTAGCGGGGTGACCGGGGAGCTGTTTTTT
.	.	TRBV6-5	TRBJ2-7	CASSPERTREQYF	TGTGCCAGCAGCCCCGAGAGGACCCGCGAGCAGTACTTC
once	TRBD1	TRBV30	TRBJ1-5	CAWSVHRTGVFSNQPQHF	TGTGCCTGGAGTGTACACAGGACAGGGGTTTTTAGCAATCAGCCCCAGCATTTT
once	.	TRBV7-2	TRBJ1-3	CASSPRPVGTGNTIYF	TGTGCCAGCAGTCCCCGCCCTGTAGGGACTGGAAACACCATATATTTT
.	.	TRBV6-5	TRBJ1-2	CAILGSGRGVGYTF	TGTGCCATCCTGGGTTCGGGCAGGGGTGTTGGCTACACCTTC
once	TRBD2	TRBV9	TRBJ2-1	CASSGGLAGGLNEQFF	TGTGCCAGCAGCGGGGGACTAGCGGGAGGCCTAAATGAGCAGTTCTTC
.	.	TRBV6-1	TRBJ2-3	CASSGGPRSPDTQYF	TGTGCCAGCAGTGGGGGTCCCCGGTCCCCAGATACGCAGTATTTT
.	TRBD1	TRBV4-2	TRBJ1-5	CASSQRTGSNQPQHF	TGTGCCAGCAGCCAGAGGACAGGGTCCAATCAGCCCCAGCATTTT
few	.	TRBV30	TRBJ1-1	CAWWQENTEAFF	TGTGCCTGGTGGCAGGAGAACACTGAAGCTTTCTTT
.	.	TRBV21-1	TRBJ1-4	CATQRRGGDNEKLFF	TGTGCCACCCAAAGGAGGGGAGGGGATAATGAAAAACTGTTTTTT
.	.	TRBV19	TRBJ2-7	CASSPLGTSGREQYF	TGTGCCAGTAGCCCCTTAGGGACGTCGGGGAGGGAGCAGTACTTC
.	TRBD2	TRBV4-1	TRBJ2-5	CASSQNSGGDQETQYF	TGCGCCAGCAGCCAAAATAGCGGGGGGGACCAAGAGACCCAGTACTTC
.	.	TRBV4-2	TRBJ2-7	CASSQPWGSYEQYF	TGTGCCAGCAGCCAGCCTTGGGGCTCCTACGAGCAGTACTTC
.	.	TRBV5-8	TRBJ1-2	CASSRAGQPGTYGYTF	TGTGCCAGCAGCAGGGCCGGACAGCCCGGGACCTATGGCTACACCTTC
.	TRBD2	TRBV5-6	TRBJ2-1	CASSYRLAGVHNEQFF	TGTGCCAGCAGCTACCGACTAGCGGGAGTCCACAATGAGCAGTTCTTC
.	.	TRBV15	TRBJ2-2	CATSRDRRATGELFF	TGTGCCACCAGCAGAGACCGGAGGGCCACCGGGGAGCTGTTTTTT
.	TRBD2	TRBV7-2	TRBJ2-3	CASSLNTHSGSLGDTQYF	TGTGCCAGCAGCTTAAATACCCATAGCGGGAGCTTGGGAGATACGCAGTATTTT